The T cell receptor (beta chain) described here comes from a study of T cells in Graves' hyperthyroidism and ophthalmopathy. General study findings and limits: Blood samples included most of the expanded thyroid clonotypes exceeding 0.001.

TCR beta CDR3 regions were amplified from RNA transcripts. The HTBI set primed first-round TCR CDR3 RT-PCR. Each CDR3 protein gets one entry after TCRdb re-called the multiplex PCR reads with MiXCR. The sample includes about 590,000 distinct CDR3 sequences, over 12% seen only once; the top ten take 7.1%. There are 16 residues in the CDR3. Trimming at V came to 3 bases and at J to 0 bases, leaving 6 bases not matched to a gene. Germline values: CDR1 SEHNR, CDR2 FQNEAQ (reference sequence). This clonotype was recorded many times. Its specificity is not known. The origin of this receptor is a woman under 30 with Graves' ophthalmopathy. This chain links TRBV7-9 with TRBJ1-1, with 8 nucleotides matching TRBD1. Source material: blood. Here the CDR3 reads CASSLGQGAVNTEAFF. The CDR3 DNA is TGTGCCAGCAGCTTGGGGCAGGGGGCCGTGAACACTGAAGCTTTCTTT.